A single count supports the clone carrying this TCR beta chain. This record belongs to a study of blood T cell repertoires in COVID-19. At the level of the study: Some COVID-19 samples were acute and others convalescent; all came from the United States, Italy and Spain. PBMCs, B-cell-depleted T cells, or T cells provided the cDNA or gDNA that made up the material.

Per the original methods: Quantification of nucleated cells was approximated via reference gene primer amplification. TCRdb keeps only in-frame clones here, not all; method: immunoSEQ multiplex PCR. That table furnishes V, J and clone size, whereas the DNA furnished D and trimming. Here the sample spans around 100,000 clones, 69% being singletons. This CDR3 has 15 residues. V trimming: 1 base; J trimming: 2 bases; junction bases outside the gene matches: 3. Germline values: CDR1 SGHTA, CDR2 FQGNSA. The sequence was obtained from a man of 80 years or more with acute or convalescent COVID-19. The sequenced material came from peripheral blood. This sequence joins TRBV7-2 and TRBJ2-7, with 9 bases that match TRBD2. This CDR3 reads CASSLGLAVTYEQYF. The CDR3 DNA reads TGTGCCAGCAGCTTAGGACTAGCGGTTACCTACGAGCAGTACTTC.